This T cell receptor beta chain comes out of a study of blood T cell repertoires in COVID-19. Study information: Sample material is recorded as cDNA or gDNA derived from T cells, B-cell-depleted T cells, or PBMCs.

The CDR3 is 13 residues long. CDR1 and CDR2 from the germline V gene are SQVTM and ANQGSEA. Losses at the gene ends were 4 bases for V and 4 bases for J; bases not matched to a gene: 1. Profiled with immunoSEQ multiplex PCR; TCRdb holds only in-frame clones, not every one. The table records 150,000 to 200,000 clones, about 90% of them present only once. The source material was PBMCs or T cells enriched from blood (not recorded which). This TCR derives from a woman in her late teens or twenties who had recovered from COVID-19. The chain couples TRBV29-1 to TRBJ2-3, with 11 bases that match TRBD2. CDR3 in amino acids: CSVGLAGPDTQYF. The DNA for the CDR3 is TGCAGCGTTGGACTAGCGGGACCAGATACGCAGTATTTT.